These 32 T cell receptor beta chains came from one sample sequenced in a study of identical twins (dated by TCRdb to the mid-2010s). The method behind the library was 5' RACE. Sequencer: Illumina HiSeq 2000. The public reads were quality trimmed at Q25 with fastp and then assembled into clones with MiXCR by TCRdb, keeping productive beta chains. Each entry merges the rows of one CDR3 protein and shows their most common DNA and genes. The table for this sample lists under 300,000 distinct CDR3 sequences; 10% to 15% of them were counted only once. 3.5% to 4.5% of the sample goes to the ten largest clones. These same records also appear under a second study, on yellow fever vaccine responses in identical twins.

Sequenced: memory (CD45RO+) T cells sorted from blood. The sample's cell subset or site label, decoded: CD45RO+ enriched T cells. Receptors were obtained from a woman younger than 35 in good health.

The V gene is TRBV7-2, the J gene TRBJ2-5; D is unclear. The CDR3 consists of 14 residues. The germline V gene has CDR1 SGHTA and CDR2 FQGNSA. Trimming cost V 1 base and J 7 bases, with 13 bases left between them. CDR3: CASSLEVGIRTQYF. The CDR3 DNA is TGTGCCAGCAGCTTAGAGGTTGGGATACGGACCCAGTACTTC.

The genes are TRBV20-1 and TRBJ2-1; tentative D call: TRBD2 (5 bases). The V gene's germline CDR1 is DFQATT and CDR2 SNEGSKA (reference sequence). CDR3 length equals 16 residues. Trimming left V 6 bases short and J 0 bases short, with 18 bases between. The CDR3 nucleotides are TGCAGTGCCAAAAAAGGGTGGGAGCTCTCCTACAATGAGCAGTTCTTC. As protein: CSAKKGWELSYNEQFF.

The table lists this clonotype with a few counts. The V and J genes are TRBV6-6 and TRBJ1-5; D is perhaps TRBD1 (5 bases). The CDR3 is 13 amino acids. Germline V gives CDR1 MNHNY, CDR2 SVGAGI (reference sequence). The V and J ends lost 1 base and 5 bases respectively, with 6 bases between them. CDR3 sequence reads: CASSYWGDQPQHF. DNA for the CDR3: TGTGCCAGCAGTTACTGGGGGGATCAGCCCCAGCATTTT.

This chain joins TRBV27 and TRBJ2-1; D remains unclear. The CDR3 consists of 14 residues. Trimming stripped 6 bases from V and 5 bases from J, with 14 bases between. The germline gives CDR1 MNHEY, CDR2 SMNVEV (reference sequence). CDR3 bases: TGTGCCAGCAGGGAGTGGGGAACAAACAATGAGCAGTTCTTC. Protein product: CASREWGTNNEQFF.

This clonotype was recorded at least ten times. The chain recombines TRBV3-1 with TRBJ1-2; D is unclear. The CDR3 extends over 14 amino acids. Germline-derived CDR1 and CDR2 are LGHDT and YNNKEL (reference sequence). The CDR3 DNA sequence: TGTGCAGAAAGGAGGGCTTCCGGGGACTATGGCTACACCTTC. The encoded protein is CAERRASGDYGYTF.

The DNA for the CDR3 is TGTGCCAGCAGTCCCGGCGGAGGCTCTGGGGCCAACGTCCTGACTTTC. Amino acid sequence: CASSPGGGSGANVLTF. The J gene is TRBJ2-6, the V gene TRBV12-3 or TRBV12-4; tentatively, D is TRBD2 (5 bases). V lost 5 bases, J lost 0 bases, and 11 bases lay in between. This CDR3 comprises 16 residues.

This clonotype was recorded a few times. This chain links TRBV6-1 with TRBJ2-2, with D possibly matching TRBD2 (6 bases). Trimming took 6 bases from V and 1 from J, leaving 9 bases between them. Germline V gives CDR1 MNHNS, CDR2 SASEGT. This CDR3 spans 14 amino acids. CDR3 sequence (DNA): TGTGCCAGCAGAGGGAGGAAGAACACCGGGGAGCTGTTTTTT. Its translation: CASRGRKNTGELFF.

This rearrangement joins TRBV7-9 to TRBJ2-7, with a weak D call TRBD2 (6 bases). The CDR3 runs to 16 residues. V lost 5 bases, J lost 6 bases, and 23 bases lay in between. CDR1 is SEHNR and CDR2 is FQNEAQ in the germline V gene (reference sequence). CDR3 sequence: CASSPQGTEALAEQYF. The CDR3 DNA reads as TGTGCCAGCAGCCCGCAAGGGACTGAAGCGCTTGCCGAGCAGTACTTC.

The chain links TRBV7-9 to TRBJ2-6, with D possibly matching TRBD1 (6 bases). The CDR3 extends over 16 amino acids. The germline gives CDR1 SEHNR, CDR2 FQNEAQ (reference sequence). V gave up 8 bases and J gave up 0 bases, with 14 bases separating them. CDR3 DNA: TGTGCCAGCTCAAGGGGGAAAAGCTCTGGGGCCAACGTCCTGACTTTC. It encodes CASSRGKSSGANVLTF.

This clonotype came up a few times. The chain combines TRBV29-1 with TRBJ1-1; a possible D gene is TRBD1 (5 bases). CDR1 is SQVTM, CDR2 ANQGSEA, per germline. This CDR3 spans 14 amino acids. V shed 1 base and J shed 4 bases, with 13 bases lying between them. The CDR3 nucleotides read TGCAGCGTTGAAGGGGGGGGTCGGATCACTGAAGCTTTCTTT. It yields the protein CSVEGGGRITEAFF.

This clonotype showed up many times. The gene calls are TRBV3-1 and TRBJ2-7, with 9 bases that match TRBD1. V was pared by 2 bases and J by 2 bases, with 4 bases of the junction left unmatched. The CDR3 runs to 15 residues. Germline V gives CDR1 LGHDT, CDR2 YNNKEL (reference sequence). The CDR3 bases are TGTGCCAGCAGCCAAAAACAGGGGGCCCCCTACGAGCAGTACTTC. It specifies CASSQKQGAPYEQYF.

At least ten counts were recorded for this clonotype. The chain is built from TRBV7-2 and TRBJ1-6; 9 bases agree with TRBD1. Germline V gene data show CDR1 as SGHTA and CDR2 as FQGNSA. There are 15 residues in the CDR3. V was pared by 2 bases and J by 6 bases, with 2 bases of the junction left unmatched. CDR3 protein: CASSLWGQGNSPLHF. In DNA, the CDR3 is TGTGCCAGCAGCTTATGGGGACAGGGTAATTCACCCCTCCACTTT.

This clonotype has just a few counts. The genes are TRBV3-1 and TRBJ2-1; 9 bases line up with TRBD2. Unmatched junction bases numbered 4, after V lost 4 bases and J lost 3 bases. This CDR3 spans 15 amino acids. CDR1 and CDR2 (germline): LGHDT, YNNKEL (reference sequence). The chain's CDR3 is CASSRGGAGYNEQFF. CDR3 in DNA: TGTGCCAGCAGCCGCGGGGGGGCGGGCTACAATGAGCAGTTCTTC.

This clonotype was seen at least ten times. The chain combines TRBV15 with TRBJ2-2, with D perhaps given as TRBD1 or TRBD2 (5 bases each). Between the trimmed V and J ends, which lost 0 bases and 0 bases, there was a span of 11 bases. Germline-derived CDR1 and CDR2 are LNHNV and YYDKDF (reference sequence). The CDR3 extends over 17 amino acids. CDR3 amino acids: CATSRDPGRSNTGELFF. CDR3 bases: TGTGCCACCAGCAGAGATCCGGGACGGTCGAACACCGGGGAGCTGTTTTTT.

V usage is TRBV7-3 and J usage is TRBJ1-6, with a tentative D call TRBD1 (6 bases). Germline V lookup: CDR1 SGHTA, CDR2 FQGTGA. Trimming took off 5 bases at V and 10 bases at J, with 12 bases between the two ends. This CDR3 is 13 amino acids long. The CDR3 DNA is TGTGCCAGCAGCCGGGGGGCTGTATCACCCCTCCACTTT. It encodes CASSRGAVSPLHF.

The V call is TRBV7-9, the J call TRBJ2-1; weak D call: TRBD1 (5 bases). The V gene's germline CDR1 is SEHNR and CDR2 FQNEAQ (reference sequence). V was clipped by 1 base and J by 9 bases, with 16 bases between them. This CDR3 has 15 amino acids. Here the CDR3 reads CASSLGGSPSGEQFF. CDR3 sequence (DNA): TGTGCCAGCAGCTTAGGGGGCAGCCCGAGTGGTGAGCAGTTCTTC.

The V and J genes are TRBV5-5 and TRBJ1-5; maybe TRBD1 (5 bases). The CDR3 contains 15 residues. V was shortened by 4 bases and J by 5 bases, with 16 bases between the two germline ends. Germline V gene lookup returns CDR1 SGHKS and CDR2 YYEKEE (reference sequence). The chain's CDR3 is CASSPRGEVYQPQHF. The CDR3 DNA follows: TGTGCCAGCAGCCCCCGGGGGGAAGTTTATCAGCCCCAGCATTTT.

The gene calls are TRBV6-2 or TRBV6-3 and TRBJ2-5, with a tentative D call TRBD2 (5 bases). The germline V and J ends were trimmed by 2 bases and 3 bases, with 13 bases remaining between them. CDR3 length: 15 residues. CDR1 is MNHEY, CDR2 SVGEGT, per germline. The CDR3 is CASSYSTGLEETQYF. The CDR3 nucleotides are TGTGCCAGCAGTTACAGTACGGGGTTGGAAGAGACCCAGTACTTC.

This clonotype was counted only a few times. This rearrangement joins TRBV7-2 to TRBJ2-3; possibly TRBD1 for D (5 bases). V lost 1 base and J lost 4, with 9 bases in between. This CDR3 region has 14 residues. The germline V gene has CDR1 SGHTA and CDR2 FQGNSA. The DNA of the CDR3 is TGTGCCAGCAGCTTAGATATAGGGGCAGATACGCAGTATTTT. It specifies CASSLDIGADTQYF. Using reference TRBV7-2 and TRBJ2-3 for the parts outside the CDR3, the full variable domain is GAGVSQSPSNKVTEKGKDVELRCDPISGHTALYWYRQSLGQGLEFLIYFQGNSAPDKSGLPSDRFSAERTGGSVSTLTIQRTQQEDSAVYLCASSLDIGADTQYFGPGTRLTVL.

This clonotype was counted only a few times. The chain joins TRBV9 to TRBJ2-1, with 9 bases lining up with TRBD2. Germline lookup yields CDR1 SGDLS and CDR2 YYNGEE. CDR3 length: 18 amino acids. Trimming took 0 bases from V and 0 from J; bases not matched to a gene: 7. As DNA, the CDR3 is TGTGCCAGCAGCGTAGAACCCCCGGGACTAGCCTCCTACAATGAGCAGTTCTTC. Residues: CASSVEPPGLASYNEQFF. Looking up the rest from reference TRBV9 and TRBJ2-1 gives the full variable domain: DSGVTQTPKHLITATGQRVTLRCSPRSGDLSVYWYQQSLDQGLQFLIQYYNGEERAKGNILERFSAQQFPDLHSELNLSSLELGDSALYFCASSVEPPGLASYNEQFFGPGTRLTVL.

This chain connects TRBV5-5 to TRBJ1-2, with a tentative D call TRBD1 (5 bases). The V gene lost 0 bases and the J gene lost 6 bases, with 12 bases spanning the gap. The CDR3 has 14 residues. In germline, CDR1 is SGHKS, CDR2 YYEKEE (reference sequence). The CDR3 bases are TGTGCCAGCAGCTTGGTGTCAGGGATAAATGGCTACACCTTC. This codes for CASSLVSGINGYTF.

In its sample, this clonotype was seen many times. The chain employs TRBV20-1 and TRBJ2-5, with 11 bases identical to TRBD2. Per the germline V gene, CDR1 is DFQATT and CDR2 is SNEGSKA (reference sequence). CDR3 size: 16 residues. Unmatched junction bases numbered 9, after V lost 1 base and J lost 5 bases. The CDR3 DNA reads as TGCAGTGCTAGAGGTACTAGCGGGAGAATCGGGGAGACCCAGTACTTC. Its protein is CSARGTSGRIGETQYF.

This clonotype was seen more than once but under ten times. J is TRBJ2-1 and V is TRBV5-1; 9 bases map to TRBD2. J was trimmed by 0 bases and V by 1 base; bases with no gene match: 5. Germline V lookup: CDR1 SGHRS, CDR2 YFSETQ. CDR3 size: 17 residues. CDR3 amino acids: CASSLLGSGSSYNEQFF. As DNA, the CDR3 is TGCGCCAGCAGCTTGCTGGGTAGCGGGAGCTCCTACAATGAGCAGTTCTTC.

The rearrangement uses TRBV21-1 and TRBJ2-5; the table gives TRBD2 as D, unverified against the DNA. TRBV21-1 is annotated as a pseudogene. There are 15 residues in the CDR3. CDR3 sequence reads: CASSKTRRGRETQYF. The CDR3 coding sequence is TGTGCCAGCAGCAAAACCAGGCGGGGTAGGGAGACCCAGTACTTC.

There are a few counts of this clonotype. The chain links TRBV7-9 to TRBJ2-3, with 9 positions matching TRBD2. The CDR3 is made up of 16 amino acids. The germline gives CDR1 SEHNR, CDR2 FQNEAQ (reference sequence). V gave up 2 bases and J gave up 0 bases; unmatched junction bases: 3. Here the CDR3 reads CASSLIGTSSTDTQYF. In DNA form, the CDR3 reads TGTGCCAGCAGCTTAATTGGGACTAGCAGCACAGATACGCAGTATTTT.

This clonotype occurred many times. This chain links TRBV6-5 with TRBJ2-2; D uncertain. V was clipped by 4 bases and J by 5 bases, with 8 bases between them. Looked up from germline, CDR1 is MNHEY and CDR2 is SVGAGI. The CDR3 totals 13 residues. CDR3 in amino acids: CASSLSNTGELFF. The CDR3 nucleotides read TGTGCCAGCAGTTTATCTAATACCGGGGAGCTGTTTTTT.

This chain uses TRBV28 with TRBJ2-5, with 8 bases fitting TRBD1. J lost 1 base, V lost 5 bases, and 6 bases had no gene match. The CDR3 length is 15 residues. The germline V gene encodes CDR1 MDHEN and CDR2 SYDVKM. The CDR3 loop is CASSPPGQVQETQYF. CDR3 coding DNA: TGTGCCAGCAGTCCACCGGGACAGGTCCAAGAGACCCAGTACTTC.

The CDR3 protein is CASSHKGTANTEAFF. DNA for the CDR3: TGCGCCAGCAGCCACAAAGGGACCGCGAACACTGAAGCTTTCTTT. The chain employs TRBV5-1 and TRBJ1-1; the D gene is possibly TRBD1 (5 bases). Trimming removed 4 bases from V and 1 base from J, with 14 bases in between. The length of the CDR3 is 15 residues. Germline lookup yields CDR1 SGHRS and CDR2 YFSETQ.

This clonotype was counted a few times. The V and J genes are TRBV2 and TRBJ2-3; D unclear. Germline CDR1 is SNHLY and CDR2 is FYNNEI. The CDR3 contains 15 residues. Trimming removed 3 bases from V and 2 bases from J, with 12 bases in between. CDR3 DNA: TGTGCCAGCAGTGAGGGCAGACTGTTCACAGATACGCAGTATTTT. It yields the protein CASSEGRLFTDTQYF.

At least ten counts were recorded for this clonotype. J is TRBJ2-7 and V is TRBV29-1; D is tentatively TRBD1 or TRBD2 (5 bases each). This CDR3 has 11 residues. Germline CDR1 SQVTM, CDR2 ANQGSEA. Trimming removed 6 bases from V and 4 bases from J, with 10 bases in between. The CDR3 DNA follows: TGCAGCGTCGGGACCCCTTACGAGCAGTACTTC. Its translation is CSVGTPYEQYF.

Comments on this clonotype: Being one base from a much bigger clone, this may be a read error. The chain has TRBV20-1 and TRBJ2-3; TRBD2 matches 7 bases. This CDR3 is 13 amino acids long. The germline CDR1 and CDR2 sequences are DFQATT and SNEGSKA (reference sequence). The CDR3 bases are TGCAGCATGCAGCGGGGTAGCAGAGATACGCAGTATTTT. It translates to CSMQRGSRDTQYF.

This clonotype was observed a few times. This sequence joins TRBV30 and TRBJ1-2; no firm D call. Germline CDR1 is GTSNPN and CDR2 is SVGIG (reference sequence). The CDR3 is 14 residues long. V lost 3 bases and J lost 4, with 15 bases in between. The CDR3 region has the DNA TGTGCCTGGAGGGCCTCCGGGAATACCTATGGCTACACCTTC. Protein product: CAWRASGNTYGYTF.